Each of the 2 T cell receptor beta chains below was sequenced from the same sample in a study of metastatic and nonmetastatic thyroid tumors. Thyroid surgery was performed in patients who had received no treatment beforehand. TCRdb re-called the PCR reads with MiXCR. The sample consists of 22,000 or so clones, 22% of them appearing once. Sequencing input: tumor tissue. The receptors originated from a female donor with papillary thyroid cancer or a benign thyroid nodule (not recorded which). Some clones in this sample may be carry-over from other donors' samples.

The genes are TRBV7-2 and TRBJ2-7; unclear D gene. From germline, CDR1 is SGHTA and CDR2 FQGNSA. Between the trimmed V and J ends, which lost 1 base and 5 bases, there was a span of 9 bases. The CDR3 loop spans 13 amino acids. In DNA, the CDR3 is TGTGCCAGCAGCTTAGTATTCGGCGACGAGCAGTACTTC. It codes for CASSLVFGDEQYF.

This clone was detected ten times or more. The chain carries TRBV27 and TRBJ1-1; D gene unclear. Trimming removed 2 bases from V and 1 base from J, with 5 bases in between. CDR1 is MNHEY and CDR2 is SMNVEV in the germline V gene (reference sequence). This CDR3 contains 13 residues. Written as DNA, the CDR3 is TGTGCCAGCAGTTTAATGAAGAACACTGAAGCTTTCTTT. This gives the protein CASSLMKNTEAFF.